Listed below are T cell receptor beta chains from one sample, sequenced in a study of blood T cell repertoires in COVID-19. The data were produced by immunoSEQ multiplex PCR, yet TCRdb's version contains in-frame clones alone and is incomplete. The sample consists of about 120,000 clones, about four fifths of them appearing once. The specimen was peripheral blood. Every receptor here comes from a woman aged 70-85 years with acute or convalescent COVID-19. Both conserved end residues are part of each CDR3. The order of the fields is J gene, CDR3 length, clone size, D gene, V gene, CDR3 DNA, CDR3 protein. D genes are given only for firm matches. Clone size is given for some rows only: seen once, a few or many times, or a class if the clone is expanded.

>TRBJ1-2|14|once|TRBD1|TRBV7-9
TGTGCCAGCAGCTTCGCGGGACAGGGAACTGGCTACACCTTC
CASSFAGQGTGYTF
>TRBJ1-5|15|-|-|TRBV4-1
TGCGCCAGCAGCCAAGGGACTAGTAACAATCAGCCCCAGCATTTT
CASSQGTSNNQPQHF
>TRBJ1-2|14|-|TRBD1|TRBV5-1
TGCGCCAGCAGCTCTTTGACAGGGGGCAATGGCTACACCTTC
CASSSLTGGNGYTF
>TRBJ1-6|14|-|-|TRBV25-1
TGTGCCAGCAGTGAGGCAGGGAAGGACTCACCCCTCCACTTT
CASSEAGKDSPLHF
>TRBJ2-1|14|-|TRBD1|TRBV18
TGTGCCAGCTCACTCCGGGACAGGGCGCGTGAGCAGTTCTTC
CASSLRDRAREQFF
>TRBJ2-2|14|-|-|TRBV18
TGTGCCAGCTCACGACTCCTTTCTGCCGGGGAGCTGTTTTTT
CASSRLLSAGELFF
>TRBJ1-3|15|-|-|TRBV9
TGTGCCAGCAGCGTCCCCGGGGGCTCTGGAAACACCATATATTTT
CASSVPGGSGNTIYF
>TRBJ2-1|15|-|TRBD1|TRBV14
TGTGCCAGCAGCGAAACAGGGGGCGTATACAATGAGCAGTTCTTC
CASSETGGVYNEQFF
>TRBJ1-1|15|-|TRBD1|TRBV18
TGTGCCAGCTCAAGTCAGGGGGCGGGTAACACTGAAGCTTTCTTT
CASSSQGAGNTEAFF
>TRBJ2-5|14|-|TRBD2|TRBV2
TGTGCCAGCAGTGTGCGCGGGGGAATGGAGACCCAGTACTTC
CASSVRGGMETQYF
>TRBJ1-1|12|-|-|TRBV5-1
TGCGCCTCGCAAGGGGGGAACACTGAAGCTTTCTTT
CASQGGNTEAFF
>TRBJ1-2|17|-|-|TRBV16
TGTGCCAGCAGCCCCAGGCCAGCGGGGAATTCTATCTATGGCTACACCTTC
CASSPRPAGNSIYGYTF
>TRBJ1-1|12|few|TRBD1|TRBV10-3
TGTGCCATCAGAGACCGGGACAGTGAAGCTTTCTTT
CAIRDRDSEAFF
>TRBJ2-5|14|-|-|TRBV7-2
TGTGCCAGCAGCCCAGGGAATAAGGGGGAGACCCAGTACTTC
CASSPGNKGETQYF
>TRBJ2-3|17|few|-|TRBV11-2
TGTGCCAGCAGCTTAGGGCCTGGGAGGGGGAGCACAGATACGCAGTATTTT
CASSLGPGRGSTDTQYF
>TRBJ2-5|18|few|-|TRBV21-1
TGTGCCAGCAGCAAAGCGCTAGGACTAGCGGGGGGCAATGGGACCCAGTACTTC
CASSKALGLAGGNGTQYF
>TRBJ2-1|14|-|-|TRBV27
TGTGCCAGCAGGGTCCCGGGGAGGCACTGGGAGCAGTTCTTC
CASRVPGRHWEQFF
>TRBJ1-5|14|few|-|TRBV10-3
TGTGCCATCAGTAAAGCAGGGGGCAATCAGCCCCAGCATTTT
CAISKAGGNQPQHF
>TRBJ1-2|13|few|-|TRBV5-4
TGTGCCAGCAGCTTGGACAGGACCTATGGCTACACCTTC
CASSLDRTYGYTF
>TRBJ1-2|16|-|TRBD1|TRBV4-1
TGCGCCAGCAGCCAAGGCAGTTCAGGGGGTTTCTATGGCTACACCTTC
CASSQGSSGGFYGYTF
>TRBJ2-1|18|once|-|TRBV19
TGTGCCAGTAGTATCGGGTGGAGGGGGCGCGGGCAATACAATGAGCAGTTCTTC
CASSIGWRGRGQYNEQFF
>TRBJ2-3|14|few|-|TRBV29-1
TGCAGCGTTGAAAAGTCAGGGAGCACAGATACGCAGTATTTT
CSVEKSGSTDTQYF
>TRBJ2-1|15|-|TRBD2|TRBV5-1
TGCGCCAGCCGAGCCGGGACTAGCGGACTCAATGAGCAGTTCTTC
CASRAGTSGLNEQFF
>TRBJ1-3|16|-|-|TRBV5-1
TGCGCCAGCAGCTTGGACGGGACATTCGCTGGAAACACCATATATTTT
CASSLDGTFAGNTIYF
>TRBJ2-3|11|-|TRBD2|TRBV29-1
TGCAGCGTTCGGGAGGCAGATACGCAGTATTTT
CSVREADTQYF
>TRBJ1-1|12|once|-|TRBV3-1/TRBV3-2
TGTGCCAGCAGCACTGGGACAAATGACGCTTTCTTT
CASSTGTNDAFF
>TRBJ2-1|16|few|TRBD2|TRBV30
TGTGCCTGGAGTAATCCGGGACTAGGTTTAATCGGTGAGCAGTTCTTC
CAWSNPGLGLIGEQFF
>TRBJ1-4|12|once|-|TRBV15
TGTGCCACCAGCCCCTTGGGCGAAAAACTGTTTTTT
CATSPLGEKLFF
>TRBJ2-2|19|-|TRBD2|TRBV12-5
TGTGCTAGTGTAGACCCCGGACTAGCGGGGGGTTCGTACACCGGGGAGCTGTTTTTT
CASVDPGLAGGSYTGELFF
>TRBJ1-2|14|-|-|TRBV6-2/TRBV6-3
TGTGCCAGCAGTTACTCAGCAGGGGTCTATGGCTACACCTTC
CASSYSAGVYGYTF
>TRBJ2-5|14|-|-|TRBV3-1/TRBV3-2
TGTGCCAGCAGCCGAGACAGGTCCCAAGAGACCCAGTACTTC
CASSRDRSQETQYF
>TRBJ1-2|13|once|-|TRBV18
TGTGCCAGCTCTATTGACACTGGGTATGGCTACACCTTC
CASSIDTGYGYTF
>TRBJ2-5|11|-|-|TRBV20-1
TGCAGTGCTAGAGTGGGGGGGACCCAGTACTTC
CSARVGGTQYF
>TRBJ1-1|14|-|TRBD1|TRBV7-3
TGTGCCAGCAGCTCACAGGGGGGAGGTACTGAAGCTTTCTTT
CASSSQGGGTEAFF
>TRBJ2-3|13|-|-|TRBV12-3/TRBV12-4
TGTGCCAGCAGTCTCCCCCCACACCATACGCAGTATTTT
CASSLPPHHTQYF
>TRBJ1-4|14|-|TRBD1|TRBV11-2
TGTGCCAGCAGCCAAGACAGGGGGAGAGGAAAACTGTTTTTT
CASSQDRGRGKLFF
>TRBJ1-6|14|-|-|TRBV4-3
TGCGCCAGCAGCCAAGAAAGGGGGATATCACCCCTCCACTTT
CASSQERGISPLHF
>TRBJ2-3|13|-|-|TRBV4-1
TGCGCCAGCAGCCAAGAAGCCGCTGCTACGCAGTATTTT
CASSQEAAATQYF
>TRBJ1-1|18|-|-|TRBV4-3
TGCGCCAGCAGCCAAGGGGGCAGGGGTTTTGGTGTGAACACTGAAGCTTTCTTT
CASSQGGRGFGVNTEAFF
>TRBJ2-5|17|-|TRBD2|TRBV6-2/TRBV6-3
TGTGCCAGCAGTCACCCTTTACTAGCGAATCTTGTGGAGACCCAGTACTTC
CASSHPLLANLVETQYF
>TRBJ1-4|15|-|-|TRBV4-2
TGTGCCAGCAGCCAATCAGGGTACTCGGATGAAAAACTGTTTTTT
CASSQSGYSDEKLFF
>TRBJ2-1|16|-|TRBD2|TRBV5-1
TGCGCCAGCAGCCTACAAATAGCGGGGGCCCTCAATGAGCAGTTCTTC
CASSLQIAGALNEQFF
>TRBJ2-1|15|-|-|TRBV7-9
TGTGCCAGCAGCCCCTCGCAGGGTTACTACAATGAGCAGTTCTTC
CASSPSQGYYNEQFF
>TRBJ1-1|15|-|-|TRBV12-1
TGTGCCAGCAGCTTTGCGAAGCGCTTGGACAAGAAAGCTTTCTTT
CASSFAKRLDKKAFF
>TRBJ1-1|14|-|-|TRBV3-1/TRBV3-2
TGTGCCAGCAGCCAAGTGGGCCAAGACACTGAAGCTTTCTTT
CASSQVGQDTEAFF
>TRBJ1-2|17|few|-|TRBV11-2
TGTGCCAGCAGCCTAGCGGGGGGGGACCCCCGTGGCTATGGCTACACCTTC
CASSLAGGDPRGYGYTF
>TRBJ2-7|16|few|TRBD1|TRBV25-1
TGTGCCAGCAGTCGTTCTGGGACAGACCTCTGGTACGAGCAGTACTTC
CASSRSGTDLWYEQYF
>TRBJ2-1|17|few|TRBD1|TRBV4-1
TGCGCCAGCAGCCTCCCACGGGCGGGACAGGGTAAAAATGAGCAGTTCTTC
CASSLPRAGQGKNEQFF
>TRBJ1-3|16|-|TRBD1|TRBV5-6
TGTGCCAGCAGCTTGTGGGACAGGGAGGACGGAAACACCATATATTTT
CASSLWDREDGNTIYF
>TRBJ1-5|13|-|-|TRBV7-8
TGTGCCAGCAGCTTAGCGGCCATGGAGCCCCAGCATTTT
CASSLAAMEPQHF
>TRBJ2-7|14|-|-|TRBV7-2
TGTGCCAGCAGCTTACCCTCCCTCTCGTTCGAGCAGTACTTC
CASSLPSLSFEQYF